This paragraph reports one T cell receptor (beta chain). The data stem from a study of blood T cell repertoires in COVID-19. Study-wide background: PBMCs, B-cell-depleted T cells, or T cells provided the cDNA or gDNA that made up the material.

Only in-frame clones appear in the TCRdb table, and some are missing; sequencing was by immunoSEQ multiplex PCR. The table has 140,000 or so clones, 84% seen once; the top ten hold around 1.6%. V dropped 10 bases and J dropped 2; count of bases not matched to a gene: 3. Germline V gene lookup returns CDR1 MNHEY and CDR2 SVGAGI. The CDR3 extends over 13 amino acids. Input material: PBMCs or T cells enriched from blood (not recorded which). The chain is built from TRBV6-5 and TRBJ1-2, with 11 bases fitting TRBD1. The TCR was taken from a woman between 18 and 29 years old who had been exposed to COVID-19. The CDR3 reads CATRTGGNYGYTF. CDR3 nucleotides: TGTGCCACCCGGACAGGGGGCAACTATGGCTACACCTTC.